This TCR beta chain was sequenced for a study of blood T cell repertoires in COVID-19. V trimming: 5 bases; J trimming: 6 bases; junction bases outside the gene matches: 2. Germline V gene data show CDR1 as MDHEN and CDR2 as SYDVKM. The CDR3 is 12 amino acids. In the source study's methods: How many nucleated cells were present was estimated from reference gene primer amplification. The protocol was immunoSEQ multiplex PCR, while the TCRdb copy is restricted to in-frame clones and leaves out a portion. That table supplies the V and J calls and clone size; D and trimming were determined from the DNA. The sample yields about 270,000 clones, 80% to 90% seen once.

Material for sequencing was PBMCs or T cells enriched from blood (not recorded which). This chain uses TRBV28 with TRBJ1-2; 8 bases fit TRBD1. This clonotype was obtained from a young woman who had recovered from COVID-19. CDR3 amino acids: CASSQQGDGYTF. The CDR3 region has the DNA TGTGCCAGCAGTCAACAGGGGGATGGCTACACCTTC.